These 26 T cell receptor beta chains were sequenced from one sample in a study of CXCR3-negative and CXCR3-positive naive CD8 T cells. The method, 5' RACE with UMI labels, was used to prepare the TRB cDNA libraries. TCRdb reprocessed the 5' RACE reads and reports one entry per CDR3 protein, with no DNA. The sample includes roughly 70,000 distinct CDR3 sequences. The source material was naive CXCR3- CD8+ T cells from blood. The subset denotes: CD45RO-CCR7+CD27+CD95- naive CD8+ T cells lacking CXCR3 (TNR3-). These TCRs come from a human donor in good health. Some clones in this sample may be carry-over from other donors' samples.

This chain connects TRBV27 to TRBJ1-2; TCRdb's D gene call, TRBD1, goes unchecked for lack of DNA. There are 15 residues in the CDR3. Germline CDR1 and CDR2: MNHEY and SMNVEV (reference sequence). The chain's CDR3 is CASSFDRQGNAGYTF.

The CDR3: CASSDSPGTPYEQYF. The chain joins TRBV5-1 to TRBJ2-7; the TCRdb call, TRBD1, lacks DNA for checking. The CDR3 is 15 amino acids. CDR1 is SGHRS and CDR2 is YFSETQ in the germline V gene.

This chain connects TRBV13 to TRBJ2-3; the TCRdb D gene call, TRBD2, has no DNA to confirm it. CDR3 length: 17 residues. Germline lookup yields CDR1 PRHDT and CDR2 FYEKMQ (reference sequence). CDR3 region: CASSIMAGTSGTDTQYF.

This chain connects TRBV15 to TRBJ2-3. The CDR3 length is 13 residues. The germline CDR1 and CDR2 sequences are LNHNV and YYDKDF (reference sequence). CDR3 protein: CATSIRTPDTQYF.

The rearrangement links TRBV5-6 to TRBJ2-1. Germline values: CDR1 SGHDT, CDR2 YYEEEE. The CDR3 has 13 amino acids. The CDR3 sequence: CASSSGNHNEQFF.

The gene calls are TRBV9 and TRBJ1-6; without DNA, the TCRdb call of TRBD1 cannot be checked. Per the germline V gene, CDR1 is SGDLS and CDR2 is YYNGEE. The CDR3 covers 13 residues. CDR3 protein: CASSQTPGQPLHF.

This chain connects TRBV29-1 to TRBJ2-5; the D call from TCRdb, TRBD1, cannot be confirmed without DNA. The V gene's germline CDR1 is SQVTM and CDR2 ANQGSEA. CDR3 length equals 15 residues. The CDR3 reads CSVWLGQGAGETQYF.

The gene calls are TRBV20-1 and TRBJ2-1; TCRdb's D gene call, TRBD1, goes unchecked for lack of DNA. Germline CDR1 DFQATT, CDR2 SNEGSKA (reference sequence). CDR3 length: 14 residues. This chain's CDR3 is CSARDFVRGNEQFF.

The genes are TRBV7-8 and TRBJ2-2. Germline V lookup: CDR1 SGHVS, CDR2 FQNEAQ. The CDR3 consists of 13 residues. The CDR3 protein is CASSLSPPGELFF.

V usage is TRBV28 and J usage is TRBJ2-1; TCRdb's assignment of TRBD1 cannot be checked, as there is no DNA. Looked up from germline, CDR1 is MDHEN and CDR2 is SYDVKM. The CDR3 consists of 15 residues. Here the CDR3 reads CASNITGTTDYDRFF.

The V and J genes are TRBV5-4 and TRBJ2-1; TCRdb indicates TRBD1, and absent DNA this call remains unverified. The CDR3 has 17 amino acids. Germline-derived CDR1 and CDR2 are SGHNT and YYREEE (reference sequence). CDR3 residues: CASSLHYLAPTYNEQFF.

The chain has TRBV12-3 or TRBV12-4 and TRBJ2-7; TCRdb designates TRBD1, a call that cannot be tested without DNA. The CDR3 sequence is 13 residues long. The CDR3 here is CATSWDRGNEQYF.

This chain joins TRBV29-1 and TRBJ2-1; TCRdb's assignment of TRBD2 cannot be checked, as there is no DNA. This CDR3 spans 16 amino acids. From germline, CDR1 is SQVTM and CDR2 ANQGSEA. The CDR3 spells CSVDGAGGTSYNEQFF.

The CDR3 is CASSWAGGPNEQFF. The gene calls are TRBV7-6 and TRBJ2-1; TCRdb's D call, TRBD2, is unchecked because there is no DNA. Germline loops: CDR1 SGHVS, CDR2 FNYEAQ. CDR3 size: 14 residues. Full variable domain (missing parts from reference TRBV7-6 and TRBJ2-1): GAGVSQSPRYKVTKRGQDVALRCDPISGHVSLYWYRQALGQGPEFLTYFNYEAQQDKSGLPNDRFSAERPEGSISTLTIQRTEQRDSAMYRCASSWAGGPNEQFFGPGTRLTVL.

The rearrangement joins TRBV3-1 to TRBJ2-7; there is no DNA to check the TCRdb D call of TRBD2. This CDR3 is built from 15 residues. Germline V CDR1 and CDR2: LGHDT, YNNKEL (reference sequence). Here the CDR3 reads CASSPTIGGAREQYF.

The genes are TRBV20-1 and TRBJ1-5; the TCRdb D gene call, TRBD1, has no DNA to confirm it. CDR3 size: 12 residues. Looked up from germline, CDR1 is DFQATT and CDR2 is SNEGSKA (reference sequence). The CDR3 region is CSAKTGVEPQHF.

The CDR3 sequence is CASSSKLEQYF. The V and J genes are TRBV6-2 or TRBV6-3 and TRBJ2-7. CDR1 and CDR2 from the germline V gene are MNHEY and SVGEGT. The CDR3 extends over 11 amino acids.

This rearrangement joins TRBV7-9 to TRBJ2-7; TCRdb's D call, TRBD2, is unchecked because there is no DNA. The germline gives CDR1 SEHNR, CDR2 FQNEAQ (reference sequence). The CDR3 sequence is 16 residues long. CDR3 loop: CASSYSSGRGPYEQYF.

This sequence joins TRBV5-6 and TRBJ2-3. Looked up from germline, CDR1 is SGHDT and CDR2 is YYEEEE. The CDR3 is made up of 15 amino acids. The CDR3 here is CASSLDRMITGTQYF.

The CDR3 protein is CASSHENYGIDEQFF. The V and J genes are TRBV4-1 and TRBJ2-1. Germline V gene data show CDR1 as MGHRA and CDR2 as YSYEKL. The CDR3 is 15 amino acids.

CDR3: CASSLSLPPNEQFF. The chain combines TRBV12-3 or TRBV12-4 with TRBJ2-1. The CDR3 has 14 amino acids.

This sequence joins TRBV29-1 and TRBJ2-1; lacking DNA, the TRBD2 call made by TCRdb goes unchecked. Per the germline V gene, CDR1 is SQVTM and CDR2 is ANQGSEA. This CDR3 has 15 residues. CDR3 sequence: CSVPGTSGTNNEQFF.

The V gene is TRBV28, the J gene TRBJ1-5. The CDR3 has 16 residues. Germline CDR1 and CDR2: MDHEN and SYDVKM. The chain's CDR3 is CASSLLRELTNQPQHF.

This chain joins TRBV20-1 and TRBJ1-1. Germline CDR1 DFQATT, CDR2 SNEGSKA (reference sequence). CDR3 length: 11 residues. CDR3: CSTRRNTEAFF.

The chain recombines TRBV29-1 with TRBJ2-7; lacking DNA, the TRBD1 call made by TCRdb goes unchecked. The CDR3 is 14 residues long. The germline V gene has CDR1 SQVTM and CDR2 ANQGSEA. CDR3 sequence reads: CSVEESGKGYEQYF.

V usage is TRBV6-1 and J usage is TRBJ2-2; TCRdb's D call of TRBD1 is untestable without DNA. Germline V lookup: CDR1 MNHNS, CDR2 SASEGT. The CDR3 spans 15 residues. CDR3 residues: CASRGQGAGTGELFF.